These 15 T cell receptor beta chains share one sample of origin, sequenced in a study of spatial heterogeneity in lung cancer (dated by TCRdb to the late 2010s). The paper's findings and limits, for the study overall: The tumor nonsynonymous mutation count correlated with the number of expanded intratumoral alpha and beta TCRs.

Explained via the paper, the time point label denotes: sample taken at primary tumor resection. Library preparation used 5' RACE. Reads for this sample came from a NextSeq 500. The public reads were reanalyzed by TCRdb: fastp trimming at Q25, MiXCR alignment, in-frame beta chains only. Entries are consolidated by CDR3 protein sequence, retaining the most common genes and DNA. The sample includes more than 2,500 distinct CDR3 sequences, with about 8% observed a single time. The ten largest clones represent about a tenth of the sample. No antigens are known for them. Sequencing used lung tumor tissue, obtained at surgery. The source is a female donor with early-stage non-small cell lung cancer.

Within the sample, this clonotype is medium-sized. The chain uses TRBV5-1 and TRBJ1-5; no clear D. Germline V gene lookup returns CDR1 SGHRS and CDR2 YFSETQ. With 0 bases removed from V and 4 bases from J, the gap between germline ends came to 11 bases. The CDR3 contains 15 residues. The CDR3 coding sequence is TGCGCCAGCAGCTTGGACAGTAGCGGGAATCAGCCCCAGCATTTT. This gives the protein CASSLDSSGNQPQHF.

By share of the sample, this clonotype is medium-sized. The chain joins TRBV5-1 to TRBJ1-4; a possible D gene is TRBD1 (6 bases). Germline V gene sequence: CDR1 SGHRS, CDR2 YFSETQ. The CDR3 extends over 12 amino acids. The V and J ends lost 3 bases and 8 bases respectively, with 8 bases between them. CDR3: CASSYDREKLFF. Here the CDR3 DNA reads TGCGCCAGCAGCTATGACAGGGAAAAACTGTTTTTT.

This clonotype is medium-sized (0.01 to 0.1%) within its sample. The chain employs TRBV10-2 and TRBJ2-3; 8 bases agree with TRBD1. This CDR3 has 12 amino acids. CDR1 and CDR2 (germline): WSHSY, SAAADI. Trimming cost V 6 bases and J 4 bases; bases outside gene matches: 0. The CDR3 region has the DNA TGCGCCAGCAGACAGGGGGCAGATACGCAGTATTTT. Translated: CASRQGADTQYF.

This clonotype is classed as large (0.1 to 1%). CDR3 nucleotides: TGCAGTGCTAGAGACGTTACTAGCGGGGGGCCCGATACGCAGTATTTT. Residues: CSARDVTSGGPDTQYF. The chain employs TRBV20-1 and TRBJ2-3; 12 positions match TRBD2. V shed 0 bases, J shed 6 bases, and the junction held 7 bases outside the gene matches. CDR3 length: 16 amino acids. The germline gives CDR1 DFQATT, CDR2 SNEGSKA (reference sequence).

Ten or more counts support this clonotype. V is TRBV29-1 and J is TRBJ1-2, with 11 bases that match TRBD1. This CDR3 comprises 13 residues. Per the germline V gene, CDR1 is SQVTM and CDR2 is ANQGSEA. The ends lost 7 bases at V and 7 bases at J; junction bases unmatched: 8. CDR3 in DNA: TGCAGCGCCCCGGGGACAGGGGGATTTGGCTACACCTTC. This sequence encodes CSAPGTGGFGYTF.

This clonotype is medium-sized by share. As DNA, the CDR3 is TGCGCCAGCAGCCAAGTCCCCGCTTTGAGCGGGGGGTTTAATGAGCAGTTCTTC. Translating gives CASSQVPALSGGFNEQFF. This rearrangement joins TRBV4-3 to TRBJ2-1; 9 bases align to TRBD2. The CDR3 runs to 18 residues. After removal of 1 base from V and 7 bases from J, the junction contained 14 bases not matched to a gene. In germline, CDR1 is LGHNA, CDR2 YSLEER.

This clonotype qualifies as medium-sized. This chain connects TRBV20-1 to TRBJ1-1, with 9 nucleotides matching TRBD1. From germline, CDR1 is DFQATT and CDR2 SNEGSKA (reference sequence). The V segment lost 6 bases and the J segment 4 bases; nucleotides outside the gene matches: 15. The CDR3 is made up of 16 amino acids. CDR3 residues: CSASTYGTGTLTEAFF. The CDR3 DNA reads TGCAGTGCCTCAACTTACGGGACAGGGACCCTCACTGAAGCTTTCTTT.

By share, this clonotype counts as medium-sized. The CDR3 DNA reads as TGTGCCAGCAGCTTAGGCGGGAGCGGGGTGGAGACCCAGTACTTC. Amino acids: CASSLGGSGVETQYF. The chain combines TRBV11-2 with TRBJ2-5, with TRBD2 identical over 7 bases. V was pared by 1 base and J by 5 bases, with 7 bases of the junction left unmatched. This CDR3 is built from 15 residues. Looked up from germline, CDR1 is SGHAT and CDR2 is FQNNGV.

In its sample, this clonotype is medium-sized. V gene TRBV29-1 combines with J gene TRBJ1-4; possible D gene TRBD1, 5 bases. Germline CDR1 SQVTM, CDR2 ANQGSEA. Trimming stripped 2 bases from V and 0 bases from J, with 10 bases between. CDR3 size: 15 residues. The CDR3 spells CSVERRGATNEKLFF. CDR3 in DNA: TGCAGCGTTGAAAGGAGGGGTGCAACTAATGAAAAACTGTTTTTT.

This clonotype is categorized as medium-sized. The chain combines TRBV3-1 with TRBJ2-3; no definite D call. CDR3 length equals 13 residues. Germline V gene sequence: CDR1 LGHDT, CDR2 YNNKEL (reference sequence). V lost 3 bases and J 5 bases, leaving 9 bases between the germline ends. The CDR3 is CASSHSGEDTQYF. Here the CDR3 DNA reads TGTGCCAGCAGCCATTCCGGAGAAGATACGCAGTATTTT.

By share, this clonotype ranks as medium-sized (0.01 to 0.1%). V usage is TRBV6-1 and J usage is TRBJ1-5, with 7 bases lining up with TRBD1. Per the germline V gene, CDR1 is MNHNS and CDR2 is SASEGT. V was clipped by 6 bases and J by 2 bases; unmatched bases: 4. CDR3 size: 14 residues. CDR3 region: CASRGGTGNQPQHF. CDR3 DNA: TGTGCCAGCAGAGGCGGGACAGGCAATCAGCCCCAGCATTTT.

Sample share makes this clonotype medium-sized. V usage is TRBV20-1 and J usage is TRBJ2-7; D is undetermined. V dropped 6 bases and J dropped 4 bases, with 13 bases sitting between them. The length of the CDR3 is 12 residues. Germline CDR1 and CDR2: DFQATT and SNEGSKA (reference sequence). The CDR3 DNA reads as TGCAGTGCCTTGGGGTATGGGTACGAGCAGTACTTC. The encoded protein is CSALGYGYEQYF.

This clonotype is large by share. The chain links TRBV30 to TRBJ2-7, with D possibly matching TRBD2 (6 bases). V lost 0 bases and J 7 bases, leaving 16 bases between the germline ends. The CDR3 totals 14 residues. Germline V gene sequence: CDR1 GTSNPN, CDR2 SVGIG (reference sequence). CDR3 bases: TGTGCCTGGAGTGTTGGACTATCTCTGGGAGAGCAGTACTTC. Protein: CAWSVGLSLGEQYF. The entire variable domain, with the rest obtained from reference TRBV30 and TRBJ2-7, is as follows: SQTIHQWPATLVQPVGSPLSLECTVEGTSNPNLYWYRQAAGRGLQLLFYSVGIGQISSEVPQNLSASRPQDRQFILSSKKLLLSDSGFYLCAWSVGLSLGEQYFGPGTRLTVT.

Sample share makes this clonotype large (0.1 to 1%). V gene TRBV10-3 combines with J gene TRBJ2-1; D tentatively fits TRBD1 or TRBD2 (5 bases each). V was clipped by 7 bases and J by 1 base, with 11 bases between them. Germline lookup yields CDR1 ENHRY and CDR2 SYGVKD. CDR3 size: 14 residues. The DNA for the CDR3 is TGTGCCATCACAGGGAGCGGATCCTACAATGAGCAGTTCTTC. It is translated as CAITGSGSYNEQFF.

As regards this clonotype: A much bigger clone sits one base away, suggesting this may be a read error. The J gene is TRBJ1-2, the V gene TRBV12-3 or TRBV12-4; D is ambiguous. The V end was cut by 4 bases, the J end by 6 bases, with 12 bases between. This CDR3 has 13 residues. The CDR3 is CASSSQASHGYTF. Here the CDR3 DNA reads TGTGCCAGCAGTTCGCAGGCATCCCATGGCTACACCTTC.